This T cell receptor (beta chain) was sequenced in a study of spatial heterogeneity in lung cancer. Study-level background: Each distinct TCR and UMI combination averaged more than ten appearances in raw reads.

Ten or more counts support this clonotype. Its antigen is as yet unknown. CDR3 length: 11 residues. Germline assignment: CDR1 DFQATT and CDR2 SNEGSKA (reference sequence). Trimming removed 7 bases from V and 3 bases from J, with 10 bases in between. A single record per CDR3 protein comes from TCRdb applying MiXCR to the 5' RACE reads. The sample has roughly 24,000 distinct CDR3 sequences, roughly 9.7% seen once. Specified time point: blood at routine non-recurrence follow-up after resection. Study conclusions and caveats: Whereas they appeared in blood less at follow-up, ubiquitous expanded tumor TCRs appeared there more at resection.

The rearrangement joins TRBV20-1 to TRBJ2-7, with D possibly matching TRBD2 (5 bases). Here the sequenced sample was PBMCs, taken at follow-up. The sequence came from a male donor with early-stage non-small cell lung cancer. This CDR3 reads CSGTGNYEQYF. The CDR3 DNA reads TGCAGTGGGACGGGAAACTACGAGCAGTACTTC.